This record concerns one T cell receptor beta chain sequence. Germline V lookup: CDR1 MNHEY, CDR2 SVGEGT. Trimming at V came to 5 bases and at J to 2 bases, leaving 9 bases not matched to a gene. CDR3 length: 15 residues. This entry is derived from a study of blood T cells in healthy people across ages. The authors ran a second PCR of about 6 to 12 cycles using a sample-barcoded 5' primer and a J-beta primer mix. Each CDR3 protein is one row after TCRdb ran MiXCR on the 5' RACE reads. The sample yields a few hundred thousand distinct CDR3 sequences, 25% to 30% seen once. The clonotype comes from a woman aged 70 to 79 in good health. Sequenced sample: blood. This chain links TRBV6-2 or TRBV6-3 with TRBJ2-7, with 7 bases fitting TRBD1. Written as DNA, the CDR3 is TGTGCCAGCAGTGCGACGACAGGGACCGCCTACGAGCAGTACTTC. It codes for CASSATTGTAYEQYF.